This TCR beta chain was identified during a study of T cell responses to AZD1222 COVID-19 vaccine. Study-wide results and caveats: Following two doses of AZD1222, Spike-specific TCR breadth and depth rose. Only a handful of AZD1222 recipients, six or seven in all, had baseline seropositivity.

The CDR3 totals 16 residues. The V gene lost 5 bases and the J gene lost 0 bases, with 15 bases spanning the gap. Germline loops: CDR1 SGHVS, CDR2 FQNEAQ. Points on this clone: Its antigen remains unidentified.

Assay: immunoSEQ multiplex PCR; the TCRdb copy retains only in-frame clones and omits some. The sample yields more than 95,000 clones, over 75% seen once. The chain links TRBV7-8 to TRBJ2-3, with D possibly being TRBD1 (6 bases). The TCR was taken from an adult in good health. The sequencing used peripheral blood, collected on day 0 of AZD1222 vaccination. The DNA of the CDR3 is TGTGCCAGCAGCCCAAGGACAGCCCCTAGCACAGATACGCAGTATTTT. Translated, it gives CASSPRTAPSTDTQYF.